This T cell receptor beta chain emerged from a study of T cells in Graves' hyperthyroidism and ophthalmopathy. Study results and caveats: Most thyroid clonotypes expanded above 0.001 appeared in blood too.

RNA transcripts yielded amplified TCR beta CDR3 regions. The primer set for the first-round RT-PCR of the TCR CDR3 was HTBI. MiXCR was run by TCRdb on the multiplex PCR reads, yielding one entry per CDR3 protein. The sample has about 600,000 distinct CDR3 sequences; 13% to 15% are singletons. Fresh peripheral blood, 7.5 to 10 ml, yielded the PBMCs. This clonotype was counted ten times or more. What it binds is not known. The material sequenced was blood. The receptor was isolated from a woman aged 18-29 years with Graves' ophthalmopathy.

In nucleotides, the CDR3 is TGTGCCTGGAGTGTACAGGGTGAAAAACTGTTTTTT. As protein: CAWSVQGEKLFF. The genes are TRBV30 and TRBJ1-4; maybe TRBD1 (6 bases). Germline V gene lookup returns CDR1 GTSNPN and CDR2 SVGIG (reference sequence). The CDR3 is 12 residues long. The V gene lost 0 bases and the J gene lost 7 bases, with 6 bases spanning the gap.